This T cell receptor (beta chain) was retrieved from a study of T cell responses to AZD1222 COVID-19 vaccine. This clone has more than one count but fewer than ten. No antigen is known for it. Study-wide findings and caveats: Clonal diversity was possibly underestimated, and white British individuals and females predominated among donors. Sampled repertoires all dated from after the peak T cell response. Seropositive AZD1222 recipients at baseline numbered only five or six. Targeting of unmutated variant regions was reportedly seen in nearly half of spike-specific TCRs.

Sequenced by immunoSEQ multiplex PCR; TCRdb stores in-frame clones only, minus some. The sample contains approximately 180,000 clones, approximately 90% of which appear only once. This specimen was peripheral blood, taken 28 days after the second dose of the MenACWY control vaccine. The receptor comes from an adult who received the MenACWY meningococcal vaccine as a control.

The CDR3 nucleotides read TGTGCCAGTACAGGCCCTAACTATGGCTACACCTTC. Protein: CASTGPNYGYTF. The V call is TRBV28, the J call TRBJ1-2; D may be TRBD1 (5 bases). V lost 9 bases to trimming and J lost 0 bases, with 8 bases between them. The CDR3 has 12 residues. Per germline, CDR1 MDHEN and CDR2 SYDVKM.